The clone carrying this T cell receptor (beta chain) has a handful of counts. Its antigen is unidentified. The entirety of the isolated RNA underwent reverse transcription, so expressed TCRB transcripts were sequenced. Assay: immunoSEQ multiplex PCR; the TCRdb copy retains only in-frame clones and omits some. The sample shows about 640,000 clones, around 12% of them seen only once. This specimen belongs to a study of beta chain features in type 1 diabetes. Study summary: Across every sample, roughly 100 million sorted cells were examined in total. Study results and limitations: TCRB repertoires of naive, central memory and Treg cells appeared more similar among patients than among healthy donors. TCRB CDR3 length was moderately but significantly reduced in all four CD4+ subsets of Type 1 diabetes patients. Insertions at VDJ junctions were less frequent in type 1 diabetes patients. These patients also deleted more nucleotides at the same junctions.

V lost 7 bases and J lost 2, with 8 bases in between. The CDR3 length is 12 residues. Germline CDR1 SGHAT, CDR2 FQNNGV. The chain couples TRBV11-2 to TRBJ2-5; D is unresolved. The sequenced sample was naive CD4+ T cells from blood. The origin of this receptor is a man aged 30 to 45 with type 1 diabetes. The CDR3 reads CASTKTQETQYF. As DNA, the CDR3 is TGTGCCAGCACCAAGACTCAAGAGACCCAGTACTTC.